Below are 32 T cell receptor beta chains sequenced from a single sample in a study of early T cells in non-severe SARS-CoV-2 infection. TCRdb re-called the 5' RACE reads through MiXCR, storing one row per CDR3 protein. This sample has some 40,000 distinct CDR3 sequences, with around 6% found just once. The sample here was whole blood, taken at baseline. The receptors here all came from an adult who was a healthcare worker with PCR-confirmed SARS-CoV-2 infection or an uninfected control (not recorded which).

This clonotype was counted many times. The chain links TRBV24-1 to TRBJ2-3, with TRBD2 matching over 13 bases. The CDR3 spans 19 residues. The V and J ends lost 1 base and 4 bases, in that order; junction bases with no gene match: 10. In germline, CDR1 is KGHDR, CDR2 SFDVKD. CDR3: CATSDFRTSGSHRADTQYF. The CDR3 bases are TGTGCCACCAGTGATTTTCGGACTAGCGGGAGTCATAGGGCAGATACGCAGTATTTT.

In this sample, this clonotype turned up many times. The CDR3 spells CASEDGNTEAFF. The CDR3 nucleotides are TGCGCCAGCGAGGACGGAAACACTGAAGCTTTCTTT. The V call is TRBV4-1, the J call TRBJ1-1, with D uncertain. The CDR3 is 12 amino acids. Germline assignment: CDR1 MGHRA and CDR2 YSYEKL. Trimming stripped 8 bases from V and 2 bases from J, with 9 bases between.

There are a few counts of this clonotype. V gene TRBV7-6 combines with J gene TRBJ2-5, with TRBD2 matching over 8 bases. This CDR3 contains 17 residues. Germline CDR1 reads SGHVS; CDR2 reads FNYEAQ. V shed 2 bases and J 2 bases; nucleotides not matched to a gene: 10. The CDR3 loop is CASSLSPSGSGQETQYF. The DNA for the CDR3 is TGTGCCAGCAGCTTAAGTCCGAGCGGGAGTGGGCAAGAGACCCAGTACTTC.

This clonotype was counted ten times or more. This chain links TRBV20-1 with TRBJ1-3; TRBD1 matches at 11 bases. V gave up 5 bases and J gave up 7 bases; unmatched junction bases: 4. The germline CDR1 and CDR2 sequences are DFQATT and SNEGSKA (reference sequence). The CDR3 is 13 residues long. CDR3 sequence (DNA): TGCAGTGCTCCAGGGACAGGGGGTAACACCATATATTTT. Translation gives CSAPGTGGNTIYF.

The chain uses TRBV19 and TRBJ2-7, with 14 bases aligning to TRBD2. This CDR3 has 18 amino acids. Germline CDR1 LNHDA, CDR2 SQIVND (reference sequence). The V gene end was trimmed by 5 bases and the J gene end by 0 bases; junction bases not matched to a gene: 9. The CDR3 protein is CASSLGTSGGLLSYEQYF. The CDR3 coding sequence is TGTGCCAGTAGTCTTGGGACTAGCGGGGGCCTCCTCTCCTACGAGCAGTACTTC.

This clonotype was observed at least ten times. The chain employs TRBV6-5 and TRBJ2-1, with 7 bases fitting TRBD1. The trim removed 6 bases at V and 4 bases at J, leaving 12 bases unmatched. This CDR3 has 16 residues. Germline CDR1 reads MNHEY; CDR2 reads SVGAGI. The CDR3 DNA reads TGTGCCAGCAGGCCACCGGGACAGCCTCAGTACAATGAGCAGTTCTTC. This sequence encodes CASRPPGQPQYNEQFF.

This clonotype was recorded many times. CDR3 loop: CSVVRGSSNTEAFF. DNA for the CDR3: TGCAGCGTCGTAAGGGGAAGTTCGAACACTGAAGCTTTCTTT. The chain links TRBV29-1 to TRBJ1-1, with a possible D match to TRBD1 (5 bases). Deletions cut 6 bases from V and 1 base from J, with 15 bases between. CDR3 length equals 14 residues. Germline V lookup: CDR1 SQVTM, CDR2 ANQGSEA.

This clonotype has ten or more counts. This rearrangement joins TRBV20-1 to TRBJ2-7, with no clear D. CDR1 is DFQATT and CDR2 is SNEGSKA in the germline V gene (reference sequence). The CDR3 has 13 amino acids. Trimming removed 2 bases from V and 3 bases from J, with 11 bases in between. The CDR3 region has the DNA TGCAGTGCTAGACCCCCCCCGGGCTACGAGCAGTACTTC. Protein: CSARPPPGYEQYF.

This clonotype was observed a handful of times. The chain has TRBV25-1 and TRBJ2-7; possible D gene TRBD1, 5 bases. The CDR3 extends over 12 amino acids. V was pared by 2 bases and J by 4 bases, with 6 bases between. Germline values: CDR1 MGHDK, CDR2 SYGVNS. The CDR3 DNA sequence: TGTGCCAGCAGTGAACAGGGTTACGAGCAGTACTTC. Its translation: CASSEQGYEQYF.

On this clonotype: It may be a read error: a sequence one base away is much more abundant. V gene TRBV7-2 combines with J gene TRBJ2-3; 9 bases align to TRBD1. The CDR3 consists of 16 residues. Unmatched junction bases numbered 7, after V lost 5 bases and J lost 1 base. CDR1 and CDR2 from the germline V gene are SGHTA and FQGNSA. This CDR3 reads CASSPRQGGCTDTQYF. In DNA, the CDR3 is TGTGCCAGCAGCCCCCGACAGGGGGGTTGCACAGATACGCAGTATTTT.

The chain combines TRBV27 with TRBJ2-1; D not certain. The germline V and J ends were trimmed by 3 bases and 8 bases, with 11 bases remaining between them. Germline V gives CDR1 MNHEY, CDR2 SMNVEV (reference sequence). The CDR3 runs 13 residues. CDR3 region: CASSLSSVYEQFF. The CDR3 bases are TGTGCCAGCAGTTTGTCGAGCGTTTATGAGCAGTTCTTC.

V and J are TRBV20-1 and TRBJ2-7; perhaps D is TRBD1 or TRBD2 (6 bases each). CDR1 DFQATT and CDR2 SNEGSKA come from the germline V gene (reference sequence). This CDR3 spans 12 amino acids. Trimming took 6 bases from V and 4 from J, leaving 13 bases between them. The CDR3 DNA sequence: TGCAGTGCCTTTGGGGGGCAGTACGAGCAGTACTTC. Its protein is CSAFGGQYEQYF.

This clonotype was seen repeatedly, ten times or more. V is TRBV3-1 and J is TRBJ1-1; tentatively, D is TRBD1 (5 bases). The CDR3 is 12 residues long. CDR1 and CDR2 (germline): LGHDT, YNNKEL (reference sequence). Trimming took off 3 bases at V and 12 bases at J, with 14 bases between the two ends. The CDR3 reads CASSHLDTGSFF. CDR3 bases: TGTGCCAGCAGCCACCTGGACACTGGTTCTTTCTTT.

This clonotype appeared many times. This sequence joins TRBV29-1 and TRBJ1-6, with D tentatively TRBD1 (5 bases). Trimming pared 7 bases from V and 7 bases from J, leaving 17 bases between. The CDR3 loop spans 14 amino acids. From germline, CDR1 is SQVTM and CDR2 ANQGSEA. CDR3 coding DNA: TGCAGCGCCAGGGACGGCGGTTGGAATTCACCCCTCCACTTT. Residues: CSARDGGWNSPLHF.

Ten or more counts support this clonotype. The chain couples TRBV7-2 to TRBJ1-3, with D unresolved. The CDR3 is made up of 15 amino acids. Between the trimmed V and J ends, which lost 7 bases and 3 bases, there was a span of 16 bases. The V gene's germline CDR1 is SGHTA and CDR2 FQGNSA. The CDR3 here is CASTKDVIFGNTIYF. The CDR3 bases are TGTGCCAGCACTAAGGACGTAATATTTGGAAACACCATATATTTT.

The CDR3 loop reads CASSEGRSLFVGEKLFF. CDR3 DNA: TGTGCCAGCTCAGAGGGGCGCTCACTCTTCGTTGGTGAAAAACTGTTTTTT. The gene calls are TRBV6-6 and TRBJ1-4; weak D call: TRBD1 (5 bases). Germline CDR1 MNHNY, CDR2 SVGAGI (reference sequence). The CDR3 covers 17 residues. Between the trimmed V and J ends, which lost 8 bases and 7 bases, there was a span of 26 bases.

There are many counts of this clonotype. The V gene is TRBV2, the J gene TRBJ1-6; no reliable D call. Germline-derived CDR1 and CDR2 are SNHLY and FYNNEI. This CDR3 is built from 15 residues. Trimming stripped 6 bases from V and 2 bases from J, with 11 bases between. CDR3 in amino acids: CASRSTGTYNSPLHF. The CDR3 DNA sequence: TGTGCCAGCAGATCTACGGGGACCTATAATTCACCCCTCCACTTT. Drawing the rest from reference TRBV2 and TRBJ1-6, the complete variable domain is EPEVTQTPSHQVTQMGQEVILRCVPISNHLYFYWYRQILGQKVEFLVSFYNNEISEKSEIFDDQFSVERPDGSNFTLKIRSTKLEDSAMYFCASRSTGTYNSPLHFGNGTRLTVT.

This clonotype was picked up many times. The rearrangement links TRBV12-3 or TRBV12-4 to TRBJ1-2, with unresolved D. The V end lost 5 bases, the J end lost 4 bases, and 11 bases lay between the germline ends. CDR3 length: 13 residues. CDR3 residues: CASSETQFYGYTF. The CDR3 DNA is TGTGCCAGCAGTGAAACACAGTTCTATGGCTACACCTTC.

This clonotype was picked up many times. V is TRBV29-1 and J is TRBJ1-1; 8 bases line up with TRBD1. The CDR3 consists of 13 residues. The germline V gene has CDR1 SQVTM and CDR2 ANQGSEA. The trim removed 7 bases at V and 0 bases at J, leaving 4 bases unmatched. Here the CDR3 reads CSGRQGMNTEAFF. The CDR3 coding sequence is TGCAGCGGTCGACAGGGGATGAACACTGAAGCTTTCTTT.

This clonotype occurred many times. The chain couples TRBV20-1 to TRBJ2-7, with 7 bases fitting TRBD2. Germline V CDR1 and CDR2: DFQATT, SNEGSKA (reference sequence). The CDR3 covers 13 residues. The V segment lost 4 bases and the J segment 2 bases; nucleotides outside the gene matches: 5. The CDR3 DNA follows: TGCAGTGCTACCTTAGCGGGCGCCTACGAGCAGTACTTC. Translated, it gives CSATLAGAYEQYF.

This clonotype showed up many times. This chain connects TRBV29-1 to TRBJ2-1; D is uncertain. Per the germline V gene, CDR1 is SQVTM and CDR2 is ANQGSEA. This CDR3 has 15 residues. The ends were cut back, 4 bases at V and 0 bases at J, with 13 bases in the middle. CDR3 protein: CSVAQLAPSYNEQFF. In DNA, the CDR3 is TGCAGCGTTGCCCAATTAGCCCCCTCCTACAATGAGCAGTTCTTC.

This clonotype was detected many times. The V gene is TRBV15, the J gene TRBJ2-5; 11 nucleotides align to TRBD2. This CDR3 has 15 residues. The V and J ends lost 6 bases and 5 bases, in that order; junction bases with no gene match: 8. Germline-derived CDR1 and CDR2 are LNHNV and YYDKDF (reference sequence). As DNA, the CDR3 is TGTGCCACCAGTGACTTACTAGCGGGAGAGGAGACCCAGTACTTC. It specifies CATSDLLAGEETQYF.

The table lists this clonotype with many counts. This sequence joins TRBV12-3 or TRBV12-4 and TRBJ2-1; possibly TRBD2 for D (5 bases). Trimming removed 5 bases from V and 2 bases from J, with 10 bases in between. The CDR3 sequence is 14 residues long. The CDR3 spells CASSPGETYNEQFF. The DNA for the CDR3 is TGTGCCAGCAGTCCCGGGGAGACCTACAATGAGCAGTTCTTC.

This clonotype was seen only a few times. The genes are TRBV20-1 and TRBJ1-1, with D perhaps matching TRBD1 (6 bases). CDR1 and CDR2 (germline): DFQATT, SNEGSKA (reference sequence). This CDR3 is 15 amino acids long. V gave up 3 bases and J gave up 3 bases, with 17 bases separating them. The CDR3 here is CSARLPGGLDTEAFF. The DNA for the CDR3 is TGCAGTGCTAGGTTACCCGGGGGCCTGGACACTGAAGCTTTCTTT.

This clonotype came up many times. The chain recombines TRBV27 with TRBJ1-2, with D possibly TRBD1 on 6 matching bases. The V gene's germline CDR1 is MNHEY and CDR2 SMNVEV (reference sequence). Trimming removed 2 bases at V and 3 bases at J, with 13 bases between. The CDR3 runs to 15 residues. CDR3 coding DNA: TGTGCCAGCAGTTTAAAAGGGGGAGGTGACTATGGCTACACCTTC. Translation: CASSLKGGGDYGYTF.

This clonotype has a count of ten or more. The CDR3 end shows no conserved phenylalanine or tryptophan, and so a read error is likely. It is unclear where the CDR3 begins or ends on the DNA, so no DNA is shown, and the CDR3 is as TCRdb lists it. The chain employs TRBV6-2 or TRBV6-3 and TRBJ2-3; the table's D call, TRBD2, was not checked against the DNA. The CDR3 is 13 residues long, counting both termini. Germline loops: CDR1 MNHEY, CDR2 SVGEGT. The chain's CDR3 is CASSFGLGTSVVC.

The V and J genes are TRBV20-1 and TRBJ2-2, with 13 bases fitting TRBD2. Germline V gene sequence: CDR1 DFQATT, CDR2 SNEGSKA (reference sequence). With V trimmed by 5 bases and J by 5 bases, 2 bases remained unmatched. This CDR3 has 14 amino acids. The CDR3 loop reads CSAWTSGRTGELFF. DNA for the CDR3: TGCAGTGCTTGGACTAGCGGGAGAACCGGGGAGCTGTTTTTT.

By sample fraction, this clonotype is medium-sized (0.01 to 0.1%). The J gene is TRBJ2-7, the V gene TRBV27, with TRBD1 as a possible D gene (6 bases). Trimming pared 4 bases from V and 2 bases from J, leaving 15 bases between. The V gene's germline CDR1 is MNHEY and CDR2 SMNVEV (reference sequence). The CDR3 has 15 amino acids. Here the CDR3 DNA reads TGTGCCAGCAGTTGGGGGACGGGACAAACCTACGAGCAGTACTTC. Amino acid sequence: CASSWGTGQTYEQYF.

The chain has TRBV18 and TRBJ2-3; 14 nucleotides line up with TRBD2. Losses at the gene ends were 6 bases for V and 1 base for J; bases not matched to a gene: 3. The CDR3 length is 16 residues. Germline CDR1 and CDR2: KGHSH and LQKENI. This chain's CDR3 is CASSRGLAGGTDTQYF. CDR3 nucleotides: TGTGCCAGCTCCCGGGGACTAGCGGGGGGCACAGATACGCAGTATTTT. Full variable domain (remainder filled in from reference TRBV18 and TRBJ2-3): NAGVMQNPRHLVRRRGQEARLRCSPMKGHSHVYWYRQLPEEGLKFMVYLQKENIIDESGMPKERFSAEFPKEGPSILRIQQVVRGDSAAYFCASSRGLAGGTDTQYFGPGTRLTVL.

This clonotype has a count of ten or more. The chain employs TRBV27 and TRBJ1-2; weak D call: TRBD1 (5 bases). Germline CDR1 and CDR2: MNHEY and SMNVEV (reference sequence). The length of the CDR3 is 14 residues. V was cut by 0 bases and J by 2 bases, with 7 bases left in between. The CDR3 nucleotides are TGTGCCAGCAGTTTATCGGGGCTCAACTATGGCTACACCTTC. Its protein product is CASSLSGLNYGYTF.

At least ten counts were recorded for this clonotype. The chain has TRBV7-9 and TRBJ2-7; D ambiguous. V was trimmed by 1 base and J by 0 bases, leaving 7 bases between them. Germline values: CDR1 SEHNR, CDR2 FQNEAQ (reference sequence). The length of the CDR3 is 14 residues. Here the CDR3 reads CASSLGVASYEQYF. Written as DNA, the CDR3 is TGTGCCAGCAGCTTAGGTGTGGCCTCCTACGAGCAGTACTTC. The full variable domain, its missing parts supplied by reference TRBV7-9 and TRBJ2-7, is DTGVSQNPRHKITKRGQNVTFRCDPISEHNRLYWYRQTLGQGPEFLTYFQNEAQLEKSRLLSDRFSAERPKGSFSTLEIQRTEQGDSAMYLCASSLGVASYEQYFGPGTRLTVT.

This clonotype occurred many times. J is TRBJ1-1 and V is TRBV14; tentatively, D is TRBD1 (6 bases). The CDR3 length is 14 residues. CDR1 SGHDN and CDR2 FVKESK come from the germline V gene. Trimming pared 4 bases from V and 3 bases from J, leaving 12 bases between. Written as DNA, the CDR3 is TGTGCCAGCAGCCCGACAGGATCCCACACTGAAGCTTTCTTT. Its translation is CASSPTGSHTEAFF.